Presented here are 4 T cell receptor beta chains from one specimen sequenced in a study of breast tumors, draining lymph nodes, adjacent tissues. TCRdb reprocessed the multiplex PCR reads with MiXCR, giving one entry per CDR3 protein. The top ten hold under 30% of the sample, which has 14,000 to 15,000 distinct CDR3 sequences, roughly 50% seen once. The sequenced sample was tumor-adjacent breast tissue. Receptor source: a female donor with breast cancer. Some clones in this sample may be carry-over from other donors' samples.

This clonotype was counted at least ten times. A much bigger clone sits one base away, suggesting this may be a read error. The chain recombines TRBV9 with TRBJ2-7; D may be TRBD1 or TRBD2 (5 bases each). Germline V lookup: CDR1 SGDLS, CDR2 YYNGEE. The CDR3 is made up of 14 amino acids. The CDR3 reads CASSVGTVSEEQSF. The CDR3 coding sequence is TGTGCCAGCAGCGTGGGGACGGTCTCGGAAGAGCAGTCCTTC.

In this sample, this clonotype turned up many times. This chain connects TRBV20-1 to TRBJ2-5; 11 bases fit TRBD2. The CDR3 loop spans 15 amino acids. Germline CDR1 reads DFQATT; CDR2 reads SNEGSKA (reference sequence). V trimming: 3 bases; J trimming: 2 bases; junction bases outside the gene matches: 5. Here the CDR3 reads CSASLSGGVQETQYF. The CDR3 DNA is TGCAGTGCTAGTCTTAGCGGGGGGGTGCAAGAGACCCAGTACTTC.

This clonotype has only one observation. The junction differs from germline at one of its ends, possibly a read error. The chain uses TRBV20-1 and TRBJ2-5; possible D gene TRBD2, 6 bases. This CDR3 contains 11 residues. CDR1 DFQATT and CDR2 SNEGSKA come from the germline V gene (reference sequence). In DNA, the CDR3 is TGCAGTGCTAGGGGGGGTGAGACCCAGTACTTT. This gives the protein CSARGGETQYF.

This clonotype was found many times. This chain connects TRBV5-4 to TRBJ1-2; D ambiguous. V shed 2 bases and J shed 1 base, with 3 bases lying between them. Looked up from germline, CDR1 is SGHNT and CDR2 is YYREEE (reference sequence). This CDR3 is 12 amino acids long. As DNA, the CDR3 is TGTGCCAGCAGCTTTGATAACTATGGCTACACCTTC. This gives the protein CASSFDNYGYTF.